One sample yielded the 22 T cell receptor beta chains listed below, sequenced in a study of blood T cell repertoires in COVID-19. Sequencing was performed with immunoSEQ multiplex PCR; in TCRdb, only in-frame clones are kept and a portion is missing. The sample shows roughly 290,000 clones, around 89% of them seen only once. Sequenced sample: peripheral blood. The receptors were gathered from a man under 40 with acute or convalescent COVID-19.

V and J are TRBV28 and TRBJ2-5; D ambiguous. V lost 8 bases and J lost 5, with 12 bases in between. The CDR3 is 12 amino acids. Germline assignment: CDR1 MDHEN and CDR2 SYDVKM. In nucleotides, the CDR3 is TGTGCCAGCGGTTCTCAGGCGGAGACCCAGTACTTC. Its protein is CASGSQAETQYF. Full variable domain (remainder filled in from reference TRBV28 and TRBJ2-5): DVKVTQSSRYLVKRTGEKVFLECVQDMDHENMFWYRQDPGLGLRLIYFSYDVKMKEKGDIPEGYSVSREKKERFSLILESASTNQTSMYLCASGSQAETQYFGPGTRLLVL.

This rearrangement joins TRBV5-1 to TRBJ2-3, with 8 bases fitting TRBD1. The germline CDR1 and CDR2 sequences are SGHRS and YFSETQ. This CDR3 is 18 amino acids long. V shed 4 bases and J 1 base; nucleotides not matched to a gene: 14. The CDR3 bases are TGCGCCAGCAGCGTCAGACAGGGGAATTGGCGCGGCACAGATACGCAGTATTTT. It codes for CASSVRQGNWRGTDTQYF.

The chain employs TRBV29-1 and TRBJ1-4, with D unresolved. The CDR3 spans 12 residues. CDR1 is SQVTM, CDR2 ANQGSEA, per germline. Trimming removed 4 bases at V and 7 bases at J, with 10 bases between. CDR3 DNA sequence: TGCAGCGTTGTGGGCGCGGGTGAAAAACTGTTTTTT. This encodes CSVVGAGEKLFF.

This clone has just a few counts. The chain links TRBV2 to TRBJ1-5, with 7 bases lining up with TRBD1. Germline V gene sequence: CDR1 SNHLY, CDR2 FYNNEI. The CDR3 is 16 residues long. J lost 0 bases, V lost 4 bases, and 6 bases had no gene match. The CDR3 DNA reads TGTGCCAGCAGTGTTGGACAGGCTTATAGCAATCAGCCCCAGCATTTT. It codes for CASSVGQAYSNQPQHF.

The chain employs TRBV6-4 and TRBJ2-2; a possible D gene is TRBD2 (5 bases). Looked up from germline, CDR1 is MRHNA and CDR2 is SNTAGT. CDR3 length equals 14 residues. The V end was cut by 6 bases, the J end by 5 bases, with 13 bases between. The DNA for the CDR3 is TGTGCCAGCAGAGGAGGACCGTTAACCGGGGAGCTGTTTTTT. Amino acids: CASRGGPLTGELFF.

The genes are TRBV11-2 and TRBJ2-1; TRBD2 matches 7 bases. The CDR3 contains 16 residues. The V and J ends lost 6 bases and 5 bases, in that order; junction bases with no gene match: 13. Germline V gene lookup returns CDR1 SGHAT and CDR2 FQNNGV. Written as DNA, the CDR3 is TGTGCCAGCAGGACTACGGGGAGCGGGACTGACAATGAGCAGTTCTTC. Its translation is CASRTTGSGTDNEQFF.

The chain employs TRBV24-1 and TRBJ2-1; 7 nucleotides align to TRBD2. Germline V gives CDR1 KGHDR, CDR2 SFDVKD. J gave up 3 bases and V 4 bases, and 5 bases lay outside the gene matches. The CDR3 sequence is 15 residues long. The DNA for the CDR3 is TGTGCCACCAGTGAATCCGGGGGGTTCTACAATGAGCAGTTCTTC. Translated: CATSESGGFYNEQFF.

The gene calls are TRBV5-6 and TRBJ2-7; maybe TRBD1 (6 bases). CDR1 and CDR2 (germline): SGHDT, YYEEEE. V lost 5 bases and J lost 9, with 18 bases in between. The CDR3 has 13 amino acids. The CDR3 here is CASSRGTTQGQYF. CDR3 nucleotides: TGTGCCAGCAGTCGAGGGACAACTCAGGGGCAGTACTTC.

The CDR3: CASSLGGGHMFF. DNA for the CDR3: TGTGCCAGCAGCCTTGGGGGGGGACATATGTTTTTT. The chain couples TRBV13 to TRBJ1-4; a weak D match, TRBD1 (6 bases). Germline assignment: CDR1 PRHDT and CDR2 FYEKMQ (reference sequence). This CDR3 region has 12 residues. V lost 5 bases and J lost 15, with 16 bases in between.

CDR3 nucleotides: TGTGCCAGCAGCTTAATTCCCGGGACAGATACGCAGTATTTT. Translated, it gives CASSLIPGTDTQYF. V and J are TRBV11-2 and TRBJ2-3; D gene ambiguous. In germline, CDR1 is SGHAT, CDR2 FQNNGV. CDR3 size: 14 residues. The V end was cut by 2 bases, the J end by 3 bases, with 9 bases between.

This rearrangement joins TRBV5-1 to TRBJ1-1; D is unclear. The CDR3 is 12 residues long. In germline, CDR1 is SGHRS, CDR2 YFSETQ. V lost 3 bases and J lost 7, with 10 bases in between. The CDR3 DNA is TGCGCCAGCAGCTACCCGGAGAGTGAAGCTTTCTTT. Residues: CASSYPESEAFF.

This clone was found a few times. The chain links TRBV10-3 to TRBJ2-1, with D possibly matching TRBD2 (8 bases). This CDR3 comprises 15 residues. V shed 10 bases and J shed 0 bases, with 16 bases lying between them. Looked up from germline, CDR1 is ENHRY and CDR2 is SYGVKD. In nucleotides, the CDR3 is TGTGCCACAGGGGGGAGCGGGAGCTCCTACAATGAGCAGTTCTTC. Translation: CATGGSGSSYNEQFF.

This clone was counted a few times. The chain combines TRBV28 with TRBJ2-7, with TRBD2 matching 8 bases. Unmatched junction bases numbered 9, after V lost 6 bases and J lost 5 bases. The germline gives CDR1 MDHEN, CDR2 SYDVKM. The CDR3 is 14 residues long. CDR3 coding DNA: TGTGCCAGCAGGGCGGGGGGCCTAGCGAACGAGCAGTACTTC. This codes for CASRAGGLANEQYF.

The genes are TRBV5-1 and TRBJ1-2, with TRBD1 identical over 9 bases. The V segment lost 2 bases and the J segment 4 bases; nucleotides outside the gene matches: 3. The CDR3 runs to 14 residues. CDR1 is SGHRS, CDR2 YFSETQ, per germline. CDR3 sequence reads: CASSLTGGTYGYTF. The CDR3 DNA reads TGCGCCAGCAGCTTAACAGGGGGCACCTATGGCTACACCTTC.

J is TRBJ2-1 and V is TRBV28, with 10 bases that match TRBD2. The CDR3 length is 15 residues. Trimming at V came to 5 bases and at J to 3 bases, leaving 4 bases not matched to a gene. CDR1 and CDR2 (germline): MDHEN, SYDVKM. The CDR3 reads CASSGLAANYNEQFF. The CDR3 DNA reads TGTGCCAGCAGTGGACTAGCGGCTAACTACAATGAGCAGTTCTTC. Looking up the rest from reference TRBV28 and TRBJ2-1 gives the full variable domain: DVKVTQSSRYLVKRTGEKVFLECVQDMDHENMFWYRQDPGLGLRLIYFSYDVKMKEKGDIPEGYSVSREKKERFSLILESASTNQTSMYLCASSGLAANYNEQFFGPGTRLTVL.

V gene TRBV2 combines with J gene TRBJ2-2; D is possibly TRBD2 (6 bases). Trimming shortened V by 10 bases and J by 6 bases, and 21 bases separated the two germline ends. This CDR3 comprises 15 residues. CDR1 and CDR2 from the germline V gene are SNHLY and FYNNEI. CDR3 protein: CATNFFGEEAGELFF. For the CDR3, the DNA is TGTGCCACGAACTTTTTCGGGGAGGAGGCCGGGGAGCTGTTTTTT.

The chain couples TRBV28 to TRBJ1-2; 9 bases align to TRBD1. This CDR3 has 14 amino acids. CDR1 is MDHEN, CDR2 SYDVKM, per germline. J lost 8 bases, V lost 4 bases, and 8 bases had no gene match. CDR3 amino acids: CASSSIGTGQGYTF. In nucleotides, the CDR3 is TGTGCCAGCAGTTCTATTGGGACAGGGCAGGGCTACACCTTC.

The chain couples TRBV3-1 (or the pseudogene TRBV3-2) to TRBJ1-1; tentatively, D is TRBD1 (5 bases). The CDR3 has 16 residues. Per germline, CDR1 LGHDT and CDR2 YNNKEL (reference sequence). Between the trimmed V and J ends, which lost 8 bases and 5 bases, there was a span of 24 bases. CDR3 region: CASEPGLTSRGTEAFF. The DNA for the CDR3 is TGTGCCAGCGAGCCGGGACTCACCTCGCGGGGAACTGAAGCTTTCTTT.

The gene calls are TRBV24-1 and TRBJ2-3; D possibly corresponds to TRBD2 (6 bases). The germline V gene has CDR1 KGHDR and CDR2 SFDVKD. Trimming removed 3 bases from V and 0 bases from J, with 12 bases in between. This CDR3 region has 16 residues. CDR3 DNA sequence: TGTGCCACCAGTGATCTGGGTAGCGGAAGCACAGATACGCAGTATTTT. This codes for CATSDLGSGSTDTQYF.

The chain recombines TRBV28 with TRBJ1-6; D uncertain. Looked up from germline, CDR1 is MDHEN and CDR2 is SYDVKM. The V end lost 6 bases, the J end lost 8 bases, and 14 bases lay between the germline ends. This CDR3 region has 14 residues. The CDR3 region is CASRPANQYSPLHF. CDR3 in DNA: TGTGCCAGCAGGCCCGCTAATCAATATTCACCCCTCCACTTT.

This clone appeared a single time. The V call is TRBV5-4, the J call TRBJ1-1; D remains unclear. Germline CDR1 SGHNT, CDR2 YYREEE (reference sequence). V lost 4 bases and J 0 bases, leaving 13 bases between the germline ends. This CDR3 contains 15 residues. CDR3 in amino acids: CASSLSVEMNTEAFF. CDR3 in DNA: TGTGCCAGCAGCCTGTCCGTGGAGATGAACACTGAAGCTTTCTTT.

V usage is TRBV5-1 and J usage is TRBJ2-3; 14 positions match TRBD2. Germline V gene sequence: CDR1 SGHRS, CDR2 YFSETQ. The CDR3 covers 16 residues. The V gene end was trimmed by 1 base and the J gene end by 6 bases; junction bases not matched to a gene: 4. The CDR3 nucleotides are TGCGCCAGCAGCTTGTCTCGGACTAGCGGGAGGGATACGCAGTATTTT. Translating it yields CASSLSRTSGRDTQYF. Full variable domain (rest looked up from reference TRBV5-1 and TRBJ2-3): KAGVTQTPRYLIKTRGQQVTLSCSPISGHRSVSWYQQTPGQGLQFLFEYFSETQRNKGNFPGRFSGRQFSNSRSEMNVSTLELGDSALYLCASSLSRTSGRDTQYFGPGTRLTVL.